This TCR beta chain was captured in a study of monozygotic twins with inflammatory bowel disease. Study observations and caveats: Those with IBD had lower TCRbeta diversity (inverse Simpson) than their healthy co-twins did. Twins with IBD had fewer clonotypes in common with others than healthy twins, particularly during disease activity.

Reanalyzing the 5' RACE reads, TCRdb keeps one entry per CDR3 protein, without DNA. The listing contains a few hundred thousand distinct CDR3 sequences. As concerns this clonotype: The antigen remains unidentified.

Germline V gene sequence: CDR1 SGHTS, CDR2 YDEGEE. CDR3 length equals 12 residues. The chain couples TRBV5-8 to TRBJ2-2. Sequencing was done on a sample of blood. The receptor was isolated from a human donor with ulcerative colitis or Crohn's disease, or a healthy co-twin of an affected twin (not recorded which). CDR3 in amino acids: CASSLDGGELFF.